Here is one T cell receptor (beta chain) with its context. This specimen comes from a study of long-term antiretroviral therapy in people with HIV. A v3.0 immunoSEQ assay was performed at survey level. The protocol was immunoSEQ multiplex PCR, while the TCRdb copy is restricted to in-frame clones and leaves out a portion. The sample shows about 37,000 clones, around 86% of them seen only once. This specimen consisted of unsorted PBMCs, obtained 1 year after starting antiretroviral therapy. This clonotype was obtained from a man between 18 and 29 years old with HIV.

The CDR3, as DNA: TGTGCCAGCTATCCAGTTGGGGACACCTCGAATGGCTACACCTTC. Translated, it gives CASYPVGDTSNGYTF. The chain recombines TRBV5-6 with TRBJ1-2; D may be TRBD1 (6 bases). This CDR3 is built from 15 residues. Germline V CDR1 and CDR2: SGHDT, YYEEEE. Trimming shortened V by 7 bases and J by 6 bases, and 22 bases separated the two germline ends.